Below, 14 T cell receptor beta chains from the same sample are listed, as sequenced in a study of T-cell reconstitution after alpha-beta-depleted transplantation in children. Using unique molecular identifiers, the investigators prepared the TCRbeta library. TCRdb recomputed calls from the PCR reads with MiXCR, one row per CDR3 protein. The sample shows 150,000 to 200,000 distinct CDR3 sequences, approximately 6.8% of them seen only once. The source was PBMCs, collected before TCRalphabeta/CD19-depleted stem cell transplant. The receptor set was obtained from a girl less than two years old with combined immunodeficiency, due to receive a stem cell transplant.

The V call is TRBV20-1, the J call TRBJ1-1; D remains unclear. The V end lost 5 bases, the J end lost 2 bases, and 9 bases lay between the germline ends. The CDR3 sequence is 12 residues long. Per the germline V gene, CDR1 is DFQATT and CDR2 is SNEGSKA (reference sequence). CDR3 sequence (DNA): TGCAGTGCTCTGCAGTTCAACACTGAAGCTTTCTTT. It specifies CSALQFNTEAFF.

There are many counts of this clonotype. The rearrangement links TRBV5-1 to TRBJ2-7; D may be TRBD2 (6 bases). V lost 0 bases to trimming and J lost 0 bases, with 13 bases between them. The CDR3 covers 16 residues. From germline, CDR1 is SGHRS and CDR2 YFSETQ. DNA for the CDR3: TGCGCCAGCAGCTTGGGGTGGGACTCCAGCTCCTACGAGCAGTACTTC. Translated: CASSLGWDSSSYEQYF.

This clonotype was detected many times. J is TRBJ2-3 and V is TRBV7-8, with a possible D match to TRBD2 (6 bases). This CDR3 is 16 amino acids long. The germline V gene has CDR1 SGHVS and CDR2 FQNEAQ. Trimming pared 1 base from V and 7 bases from J, leaving 18 bases between. The DNA of the CDR3 is TGTGCCAGCAGCTTAGGCCTTAGCGGACCACGAAATACGCAGTATTTT. Protein sequence: CASSLGLSGPRNTQYF. Combining the CDR3 with reference TRBV7-8 and TRBJ2-3 gives the whole variable domain GAGVSQSPRYKVAKRGQDVALRCDPISGHVSLFWYQQALGQGPEFLTYFQNEAQLDKSGLPSDRFFAERPEGSVSTLKIQRTQQEDSAVYLCASSLGLSGPRNTQYFGPGTRLTVL.

This clonotype was observed many times. The chain recombines TRBV28 with TRBJ2-7, with 7 bases aligning to TRBD1. J gave up 2 bases and V 4 bases, and 11 bases lay outside the gene matches. Germline CDR1 is MDHEN and CDR2 is SYDVKM. The CDR3 is 16 amino acids. The CDR3 nucleotides read TGTGCCAGCAGTTCCAACTACAGGGGTTGGACCTACGAGCAGTACTTC. This encodes CASSSNYRGWTYEQYF.

This chain uses TRBV7-6 with TRBJ1-5, with TRBD1 matching 9 bases. After removal of 5 bases from V and 5 bases from J, the junction contained 4 bases not matched to a gene. The germline CDR1 and CDR2 sequences are SGHVS and FNYEAQ. The CDR3 has 14 amino acids. The CDR3 DNA is TGTGCCAGCAGCCCGGGACAGGGAGATCAGCCCCAGCATTTT. This translates into CASSPGQGDQPQHF.

In its sample, this clonotype was seen many times. The V and J genes are TRBV7-3 and TRBJ2-1; tentative D call: TRBD1 (7 bases). Trimming took 4 bases from V and 8 from J, leaving 21 bases between them. The CDR3 contains 16 residues. CDR1 and CDR2 from the germline V gene are SGHTA and FQGTGA. The CDR3 protein is CASSSRGTGVRDEQFF. In DNA, the CDR3 is TGTGCCAGCAGCTCCAGGGGGACGGGGGTGAGGGATGAGCAGTTCTTC. Looking up the rest from reference TRBV7-3 and TRBJ2-1 gives the full variable domain: GAGVSQTPSNKVTEKGKYVELRCDPISGHTALYWYRQSLGQGPEFLIYFQGTGAADDSGLPNDRFFAVRPEGSVSTLKIQRTERGDSAVYLCASSSRGTGVRDEQFFGPGTRLTVL.

This clonotype was recorded many times. The CDR3 spells CASSFYPTEYSNQPQHF. The CDR3 nucleotides read TGTGCCAGCAGTTTTTACCCGACGGAATATAGCAATCAGCCCCAGCATTTT. The V call is TRBV28, the J call TRBJ1-5; D ambiguous. The CDR3 has 17 amino acids. Germline CDR1 reads MDHEN; CDR2 reads SYDVKM. The V end was cut by 3 bases, the J end by 0 bases, with 15 bases between.

In its sample, this clonotype was seen many times. The genes are TRBV5-1 and TRBJ2-7; 14 bases fit TRBD2. The CDR3 totals 17 residues. Per germline, CDR1 SGHRS and CDR2 YFSETQ. Unmatched junction bases numbered 4, after V lost 2 bases and J lost 0 bases. CDR3: CASSFGTSGSSSYEQYF. DNA of the CDR3: TGCGCCAGCAGCTTCGGGACTAGCGGGAGTTCCTCCTACGAGCAGTACTTC.

This clonotype was counted between two and nine times. The chain employs TRBV2 and TRBJ2-2; the D gene is possibly TRBD1 (6 bases). The V gene lost 7 bases and the J gene lost 5 bases, with 11 bases spanning the gap. CDR1 SNHLY and CDR2 FYNNEI come from the germline V gene. The CDR3 extends over 13 amino acids. Written as DNA, the CDR3 is TGTGCCAGCACTCACAGGGAAACCGGGGAGCTGTTTTTT. This encodes CASTHRETGELFF.

In this sample, this clonotype turned up many times. V usage is TRBV29-1 and J usage is TRBJ2-1, with D perhaps TRBD2 (5 bases). The ends were cut back, 5 bases at V and 0 bases at J, with 8 bases in the middle. Germline-derived CDR1 and CDR2 are SQVTM and ANQGSEA. The CDR3 is 13 residues long. The CDR3 region has the DNA TGCAGCGTTAGCGGCTCCTCCTACAATGAGCAGTTCTTC. Protein sequence: CSVSGSSYNEQFF.

There are many counts of this clonotype. The rearrangement links TRBV25-1 to TRBJ2-1; 7 positions match TRBD2. Germline-derived CDR1 and CDR2 are MGHDK and SYGVNS. The CDR3 runs to 16 residues. J lost 3 bases, V lost 2 bases, and 7 bases had no gene match. The CDR3 nucleotides read TGTGCCAGCAGTGAACTGGGCGGGGGTAGCTACAATGAGCAGTTCTTC. Translation gives CASSELGGGSYNEQFF.

This clonotype was seen ten or more times. V is TRBV6-5 and J is TRBJ2-4, with a tentative D call TRBD2 (5 bases). The CDR3 totals 13 residues. Germline CDR1 reads MNHEY; CDR2 reads SVGAGI. Trimming pared 2 bases from V and 9 bases from J, leaving 11 bases between. CDR3 protein: CASSYEGKGIQYF. The CDR3 coding sequence is TGTGCCAGCAGTTACGAGGGCAAAGGCATTCAGTACTTC.

This clonotype was detected ten times or more. The V and J genes are TRBV28 and TRBJ2-3; maybe TRBD1 (5 bases). The V gene's germline CDR1 is MDHEN and CDR2 SYDVKM. This CDR3 has 14 residues. Deletions cut 6 bases from V and 5 bases from J, with 15 bases between. CDR3 nucleotides: TGTGCCAGCAGGCGCAGGGCATTAGAAGATACGCAGTATTTT. This codes for CASRRRALEDTQYF.

In this sample, this clonotype turned up many times. V and J are TRBV11-2 and TRBJ2-1, with 16 bases that match TRBD2. V lost 1 base and J lost 4; bases outside the gene matches: 7. The CDR3 has 19 residues. The V gene's germline CDR1 is SGHAT and CDR2 FQNNGV. CDR3 in amino acids: CASSLGPGLAGGLYNEQFF. The CDR3 DNA follows: TGTGCCAGCAGCTTAGGCCCGGGACTAGCGGGGGGGCTTTACAATGAGCAGTTCTTC.